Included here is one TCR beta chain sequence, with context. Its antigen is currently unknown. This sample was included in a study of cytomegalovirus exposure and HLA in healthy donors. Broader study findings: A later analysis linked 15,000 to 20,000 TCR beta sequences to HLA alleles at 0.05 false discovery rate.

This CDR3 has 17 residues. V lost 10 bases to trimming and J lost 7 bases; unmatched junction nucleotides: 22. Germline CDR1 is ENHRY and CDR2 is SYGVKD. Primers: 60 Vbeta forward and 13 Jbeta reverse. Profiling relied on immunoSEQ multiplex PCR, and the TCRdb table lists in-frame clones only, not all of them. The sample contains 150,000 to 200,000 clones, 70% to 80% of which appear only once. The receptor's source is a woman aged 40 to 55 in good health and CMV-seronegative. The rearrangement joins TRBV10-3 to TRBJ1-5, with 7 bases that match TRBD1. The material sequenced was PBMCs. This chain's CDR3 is CATQGDELDQGGQPQHF. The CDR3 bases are TGTGCCACCCAAGGGGACGAGTTGGATCAAGGGGGCCAGCCCCAGCATTTT.